The 32 T cell receptor beta chains in this list originate from one sample, sequenced in a study of T cell changes during pregnancy in multiple sclerosis (dated by TCRdb to the late 2010s). The library came from the immunoSEQ multiplex PCR assay. The table was pulled from immuneACCESS by TCRdb, which kept in-frame rearrangements only. Such tables lose some clones; where checked, under half of the loss comes from unresolved V genes, and the rest has no known cause. The table for this sample lists tens of thousands of clones; roughly 91% of them were counted only once. The ten largest clones add up to 1.3% of the sample. This specimen consisted of peripheral blood, obtained in the second trimester of pregnancy. Every receptor here comes from a female donor with multiple sclerosis, enrolled in a pregnancy study.

The rearrangement joins TRBV5-1 to TRBJ2-7; D may be TRBD1 (6 bases). V gave up 2 bases and J gave up 8 bases, with 11 bases separating them. Germline-derived CDR1 and CDR2 are SGHRS and YFSETQ. The CDR3 is 12 residues long. The CDR3 DNA is TGCGCCAGCAGCTTTGGACAGAGTAAGCAGTACTTC. This encodes CASSFGQSKQYF.

This rearrangement joins TRBV30 to TRBJ1-2; maybe TRBD1 (5 bases). The length of the CDR3 is 11 residues. Germline CDR1 is GTSNPN and CDR2 is SVGIG (reference sequence). With 3 bases removed from V and 7 bases from J, the gap between germline ends came to 9 bases. This chain's CDR3 is CAWRGRAGYTF. CDR3 in DNA: TGTGCCTGGAGGGGGCGAGCTGGCTACACCTTC.

The J gene is TRBJ1-5, the V gene TRBV12-5, with D maybe TRBD1 (5 bases). The CDR3 has 16 residues. The germline gives CDR1 LGHNT, CDR2 FRNRAP. Trimming pared 1 base from V and 4 bases from J, leaving 14 bases between. The CDR3 DNA follows: TGTGCTAGTGGTTTGGGTGAAGGGGCCTATAATCAGCCCCAGCATTTT. This encodes CASGLGEGAYNQPQHF.

The rearrangement joins TRBV19 to TRBJ2-2; TRBD2 agrees at 14 bases. V lost 3 bases to trimming and J lost 4 bases; unmatched junction nucleotides: 10. CDR1 LNHDA and CDR2 SQIVND come from the germline V gene (reference sequence). CDR3 length equals 19 residues. In DNA form, the CDR3 reads TGTGCCAGTAGTATTAGACTAGCGGGGGGGCCACGAGGCACCGGGGAGCTGTTTTTT. Translated, it gives CASSIRLAGGPRGTGELFF.

This chain links TRBV7-2 with TRBJ2-3; TRBD2 matches at 8 bases. CDR1 SGHTA and CDR2 FQGNSA come from the germline V gene. The CDR3 totals 15 residues. V trimming: 5 bases; J trimming: 7 bases; junction bases outside the gene matches: 11. CDR3 sequence (DNA): TGTGCCAGCAGCCCTCTACGAGCGGGAGATTATACGCAGTATTTT. Its translation is CASSPLRAGDYTQYF.

The V gene is TRBV27, the J gene TRBJ2-1; tentatively, D is TRBD2 (6 bases). The CDR3 runs to 17 residues. Per germline, CDR1 MNHEY and CDR2 SMNVEV (reference sequence). The V gene lost 6 bases and the J gene lost 0 bases, with 18 bases spanning the gap. The chain's CDR3 is CASSPFRAGLSYNEQFF. CDR3 in DNA: TGTGCCAGCAGCCCCTTCCGGGCGGGACTCTCCTACAATGAGCAGTTCTTC.

CDR3 DNA: TGTGCCAGCAGCTTGGCCGCTAGCGTCAATGAGCAGTTCTTC. Translation gives CASSLAASVNEQFF. The rearrangement uses TRBV5-8 and TRBJ2-1, with D possibly matching TRBD2 (6 bases). The CDR3 has 14 amino acids. Germline V gene lookup returns CDR1 SGHTS and CDR2 YDEGEE. V gave up 0 bases and J gave up 6 bases, with 10 bases separating them.

The chain uses TRBV4-2 and TRBJ2-3, with 12 bases that match TRBD2. The CDR3 is 18 amino acids. Losses at the gene ends were 1 base for V and 7 bases for J; bases not matched to a gene: 12. Looked up from germline, CDR1 is LGHNA and CDR2 is YNFKEQ. CDR3 amino acids: CASSQGGGLAGGRNTQYF. CDR3 coding DNA: TGTGCCAGCAGCCAAGGTGGGGGCCTAGCGGGGGGGCGGAATACGCAGTATTTT.

The CDR3 region is CASSVNWDSNNSPLHF. In DNA form, the CDR3 reads TGTGCCAGCAGTGTAAATTGGGACAGCAATAATTCACCCCTCCACTTT. The V call is TRBV6-1, the J call TRBJ1-6, with 7 nucleotides matching TRBD1. V lost 4 bases to trimming and J lost 5 bases; unmatched junction nucleotides: 8. This CDR3 has 16 residues. The germline V gene encodes CDR1 MNHNS and CDR2 SASEGT.

The genes are TRBV5-4 and TRBJ1-2, with a tentative D call TRBD1 (6 bases). The CDR3 sequence is 14 residues long. Germline lookup yields CDR1 SGHNT and CDR2 YYREEE (reference sequence). The V end lost 0 bases, the J end lost 4 bases, and 10 bases lay between the germline ends. In DNA form, the CDR3 reads TGTGCCAGCAGCTTGGACAGGGTCCCCTATGGCTACACCTTC. Protein: CASSLDRVPYGYTF.

This chain links TRBV29-1 with TRBJ2-5; 8 bases agree with TRBD2. This CDR3 spans 13 amino acids. CDR1 SQVTM and CDR2 ANQGSEA come from the germline V gene. V was pared by 5 bases and J by 5 bases, with 7 bases of the junction left unmatched. This chain's CDR3 is CSVHRGGRETQYF. CDR3 bases: TGCAGCGTTCACCGCGGGGGGCGGGAGACCCAGTACTTC.

V usage is TRBV4-2 and J usage is TRBJ1-6; unclear D gene. Germline CDR1 is LGHNA and CDR2 is YNFKEQ. This CDR3 has 18 residues. V lost 4 bases, J lost 0 bases, and 16 bases lay in between. The CDR3 protein is CASSPFLGGSSYNSPLHF. CDR3 nucleotide sequence: TGTGCCAGCAGCCCCTTCTTAGGAGGGAGCTCCTATAATTCACCCCTCCACTTT.

The chain links TRBV4-3 to TRBJ1-4, with D uncertain. Trimming cost V 1 base and J 8 bases, with 14 bases left between them. The CDR3 runs 15 residues. Germline values: CDR1 LGHNA, CDR2 YSLEER. The CDR3 here is CASSQGVGVGEKLFF. In DNA, the CDR3 is TGCGCCAGCAGCCAAGGTGTCGGGGTGGGAGAAAAACTGTTTTTT.

The V and J genes are TRBV5-6 and TRBJ2-1; 9 positions match TRBD1. This CDR3 is 16 amino acids long. V lost 2 bases to trimming and J lost 2 bases; unmatched junction nucleotides: 5. Looked up from germline, CDR1 is SGHDT and CDR2 is YYEEEE. The CDR3, as DNA: TGTGCCAGCAGCTTTCTACAGGGGGCGGCCTACAATGAGCAGTTCTTC. It codes for CASSFLQGAAYNEQFF.

The table lists this clone with a few counts. The chain recombines TRBV5-4 with TRBJ1-2; 8 bases fit TRBD1. Germline V CDR1 and CDR2: SGHNT, YYREEE (reference sequence). This CDR3 contains 16 residues. V trimming: 2 bases; J trimming: 0 bases; junction bases outside the gene matches: 6. CDR3 coding DNA: TGTGCCAGCAGCTTTCCCGGGACAGGATCTAACTATGGCTACACCTTC. This sequence encodes CASSFPGTGSNYGYTF. Using reference TRBV5-4 and TRBJ1-2 for the parts outside the CDR3, the full variable domain is ETGVTQSPTHLIKTRGQQVTLRCSSQSGHNTVSWYQQALGQGPQFIFQYYREEENGRGNFPPRFSGLQFPNYSSELNVNALELDDSALYLCASSFPGTGSNYGYTFGSGTRLTVV.

The CDR3 here is CASGRDGYEGYTF. For the CDR3, the DNA is TGTGCCAGCGGGCGGGACGGCTACGAAGGCTACACCTTC. The chain joins TRBV6-5 to TRBJ1-2, with D possibly TRBD1 on 5 matching bases. Germline-derived CDR1 and CDR2 are MNHEY and SVGAGI. This CDR3 is 13 amino acids long. The ends were cut back, 8 bases at V and 8 bases at J, with 18 bases in the middle.

This clone appeared a single time. The rearrangement joins TRBV2 to TRBJ1-1, with 8 bases aligning to TRBD1. Germline CDR1 and CDR2: SNHLY and FYNNEI. V dropped 5 bases and J dropped 0; count of bases not matched to a gene: 5. This CDR3 is 15 amino acids long. The CDR3: CASSRQGTLNTEAFF. For the CDR3, the DNA is TGTGCCAGCAGTCGACAGGGGACCTTGAACACTGAAGCTTTCTTT.

The V gene is TRBV6-5, the J gene TRBJ2-1, with TRBD2 identical over 8 bases. V lost 0 bases and J lost 5; bases outside the gene matches: 6. The CDR3 totals 16 residues. CDR1 and CDR2 from the germline V gene are MNHEY and SVGAGI. CDR3 DNA: TGTGCCAGCAGTTACTCACAAGGGCGGGGGGACAATGAGCAGTTCTTC. This sequence encodes CASSYSQGRGDNEQFF.

CDR3 nucleotides: TGCGCCAGCAGCCAAAAGACACCTTACTCTGGAAACACCATATATTTT. Protein: CASSQKTPYSGNTIYF. This sequence joins TRBV4-1 and TRBJ1-3; no clear D. Germline V CDR1 and CDR2: MGHRA, YSYEKL. Trimming removed 2 bases at V and 0 bases at J, with 11 bases between. The CDR3 spans 16 residues.

The V call is TRBV4-1, the J call TRBJ1-6, with D unclear. Germline CDR1 and CDR2: MGHRA and YSYEKL. V shed 1 base and J shed 9 bases, with 13 bases lying between them. This CDR3 contains 15 residues. CDR3 sequence (DNA): TGCGCCAGCAGCCAAGTCTTCGATGAGGTTTCACCCCTCCACTTT. Translated: CASSQVFDEVSPLHF.

The V gene is TRBV7-6, the J gene TRBJ1-2; D gene uncertain. This CDR3 is 16 amino acids long. The V end was cut by 2 bases, the J end by 4 bases, with 17 bases between. Germline lookup yields CDR1 SGHVS and CDR2 FNYEAQ. DNA of the CDR3: TGTGCCAGCAGCTTATCCCTCGTCTTCCTTCCCTATGGCTACACCTTC. It codes for CASSLSLVFLPYGYTF. Drawing the rest from reference TRBV7-6 and TRBJ1-2, the complete variable domain is GAGVSQSPRYKVTKRGQDVALRCDPISGHVSLYWYRQALGQGPEFLTYFNYEAQQDKSGLPNDRFSAERPEGSISTLTIQRTEQRDSAMYRCASSLSLVFLPYGYTFGSGTRLTVV.

V gene TRBV2 combines with J gene TRBJ2-5, with 10 nucleotides matching TRBD2. From germline, CDR1 is SNHLY and CDR2 FYNNEI. This CDR3 is built from 13 residues. J lost 4 bases, V lost 6 bases, and 2 bases had no gene match. CDR3 amino acids: CASSERGGETQYF. The CDR3 DNA sequence: TGTGCCAGCAGCGAGCGGGGGGGAGAGACCCAGTACTTC.

CDR3: CASSLMGTTGNTIYF. In DNA, the CDR3 is TGTGCCAGCAGCTTAATGGGGACAACTGGAAACACCATATATTTT. The gene calls are TRBV11-2 and TRBJ1-3, with D maybe TRBD1 (6 bases). This CDR3 contains 15 residues. With 2 bases removed from V and 2 bases from J, the gap between germline ends came to 10 bases. CDR1 and CDR2 from the germline V gene are SGHAT and FQNNGV.

V usage is TRBV10-3 and J usage is TRBJ2-3, with D maybe TRBD2 (6 bases). Trimming stripped 6 bases from V and 2 bases from J, with 9 bases between. Germline V gene sequence: CDR1 ENHRY, CDR2 SYGVKD. This CDR3 contains 13 residues. Here the CDR3 DNA reads TGTGCCATCAGGCGGGATACCACAGATACGCAGTATTTT. Its protein is CAIRRDTTDTQYF.

This chain connects TRBV5-5 to TRBJ2-7, with a possible D match to TRBD1 (6 bases). The CDR3 runs to 16 residues. Trimming cost V 4 bases and J 9 bases, with 26 bases left between them. Germline loops: CDR1 SGHKS, CDR2 YYEKEE (reference sequence). Here the CDR3 reads CASSPLTGSPEGVQYF. DNA for the CDR3: TGTGCCAGCAGCCCCTTAACAGGGTCCCCTGAGGGGGTGCAGTACTTC. Variable domain in full (rest from reference TRBV5-5 and TRBJ2-7): DAGVTQSPTHLIKTRGQQVTLRCSPISGHKSVSWYQQVLGQGPQFIFQYYEKEERGRGNFPDRFSARQFPNYSSELNVNALLLGDSALYLCASSPLTGSPEGVQYFGPGTRLTVT.

On this clone itself: This CDR3 is also generated by other DNA sequences in the sample. The chain carries TRBV27 and TRBJ2-5; D is undetermined. Per germline, CDR1 MNHEY and CDR2 SMNVEV (reference sequence). V was trimmed by 4 bases and J by 7 bases, leaving 7 bases between them. This CDR3 has 11 amino acids. The CDR3 spells CASSWAGTQYF. The CDR3 nucleotides are TGTGCCAGCAGTTGGGCCGGGACCCAGTACTTC.

The V and J genes are TRBV23-1 and TRBJ1-2; D is uncertain. TRBV23-1 is flagged as an ORF with uncertain function. V was shortened by 6 bases and J by 1 base, with 21 bases between the two germline ends. This CDR3 is built from 17 residues. CDR3 DNA: TGCGCCAGCAGCCGATCCGGCGACAAAGAGGGTAACTATGGCTACACCTTC. Its protein is CASSRSGDKEGNYGYTF.

The chain couples TRBV7-2 to TRBJ1-1; D possibly corresponds to TRBD1 (6 bases). The germline gives CDR1 SGHTA, CDR2 FQGNSA. Trimming took off 0 bases at V and 0 bases at J, with 11 bases between the two ends. There are 16 residues in the CDR3. CDR3 DNA sequence: TGTGCCAGCAGCTTAGCTGTGGGGGCAATGAACACTGAAGCTTTCTTT. Translation: CASSLAVGAMNTEAFF.

This chain joins TRBV7-2 and TRBJ1-1; 9 nucleotides align to TRBD1. Looked up from germline, CDR1 is SGHTA and CDR2 is FQGNSA. J lost 3 bases, V lost 5 bases, and 7 bases had no gene match. CDR3 length equals 15 residues. CDR3 coding DNA: TGTGCCAGCAGCCCCCCGGGACAGGGATACACTGAAGCTTTCTTT. This sequence encodes CASSPPGQGYTEAFF. Variable domain in full (rest from reference TRBV7-2 and TRBJ1-1): GAGVSQSPSNKVTEKGKDVELRCDPISGHTALYWYRQSLGQGLEFLIYFQGNSAPDKSGLPSDRFSAERTGGSVSTLTIQRTQQEDSAVYLCASSPPGQGYTEAFFGQGTRLTVV.

The chain carries TRBV29-1 and TRBJ1-1; D perhaps matches TRBD1 (5 bases). From germline, CDR1 is SQVTM and CDR2 ANQGSEA. V lost 7 bases and J 5 bases, leaving 17 bases between the germline ends. There are 13 residues in the CDR3. The CDR3 DNA is TGCAGCGGGGGTGGGGGACGGGAGACTGAAGCTTTCTTT. It specifies CSGGGGRETEAFF.

The chain carries TRBV7-9 and TRBJ1-3; tentatively, D is TRBD1 (5 bases). The V gene lost 3 bases and the J gene lost 4 bases, with 13 bases spanning the gap. CDR1 and CDR2 from the germline V gene are SEHNR and FQNEAQ (reference sequence). The CDR3 extends over 15 amino acids. This CDR3 reads CASSLRGTVGNTIYF. In DNA, the CDR3 is TGTGCCAGCAGCTTGCGCGGGACGGTCGGAAACACCATATATTTT.

The chain links TRBV2 to TRBJ2-5; D is unresolved. Germline CDR1 and CDR2: SNHLY and FYNNEI. This CDR3 is 14 amino acids long. V was clipped by 3 bases and J by 5 bases, with 13 bases between them. CDR3 in DNA: TGTGCCAGCAGTGATAACCAGGCTGCGGAGACCCAGTACTTC. It translates to CASSDNQAAETQYF. The full variable domain, rest sourced from reference TRBV2 and TRBJ2-5, is EPEVTQTPSHQVTQMGQEVILRCVPISNHLYFYWYRQILGQKVEFLVSFYNNEISEKSEIFDDQFSVERPDGSNFTLKIRSTKLEDSAMYFCASSDNQAAETQYFGPGTRLLVL.